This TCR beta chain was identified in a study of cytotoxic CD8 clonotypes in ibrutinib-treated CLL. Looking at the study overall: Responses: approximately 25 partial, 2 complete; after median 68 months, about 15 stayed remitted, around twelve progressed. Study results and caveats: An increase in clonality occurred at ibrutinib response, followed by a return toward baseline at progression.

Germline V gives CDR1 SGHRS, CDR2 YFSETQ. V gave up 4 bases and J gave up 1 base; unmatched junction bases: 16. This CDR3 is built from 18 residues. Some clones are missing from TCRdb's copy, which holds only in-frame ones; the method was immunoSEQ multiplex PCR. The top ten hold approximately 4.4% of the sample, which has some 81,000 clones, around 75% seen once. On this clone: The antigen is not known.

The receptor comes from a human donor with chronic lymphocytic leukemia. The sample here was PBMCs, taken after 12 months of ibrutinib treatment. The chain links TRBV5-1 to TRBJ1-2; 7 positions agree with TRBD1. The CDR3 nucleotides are TGCGCCAGCAGCGAGACAGGGTTGGCAAGCCCTCTTAACTATGGCTACACCTTC. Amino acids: CASSETGLASPLNYGYTF.